The 25 T cell receptor beta chains below were found in one sample sequenced in a study of cytomegalovirus exposure and HLA in healthy donors. Primers included in the PCR were 60 Vbeta and 13 Jbeta primers. Clones were sequenced by immunoSEQ multiplex PCR, and TCRdb holds only the in-frame ones, with some missing. The data hold 120,000 or so clones, with over 70% observed a single time. Sequences were obtained from PBMCs. These receptors came from a woman in her late teens or twenties in good health and CMV-seronegative.

The chain couples TRBV18 to TRBJ1-1; D may be TRBD1 (5 bases). The CDR3 sequence is 13 residues long. The V end lost 6 bases, the J end lost 7 bases, and 15 bases lay between the germline ends. Germline V gene lookup returns CDR1 KGHSH and CDR2 LQKENI. This CDR3 reads CASSLSRGDEAFF. The CDR3 bases are TGTGCCAGCTCCCTCAGCCGGGGGGATGAAGCTTTCTTT.

V and J are TRBV7-6 and TRBJ2-2; D is uncertain. Trimming stripped 6 bases from V and 4 bases from J, with 18 bases between. This CDR3 region has 16 residues. From germline, CDR1 is SGHVS and CDR2 FNYEAQ. CDR3 nucleotides: TGTGCCAGCAGTCGTATCCCGACACAGAGCACCGGGGAGCTGTTTTTT. Its translation: CASSRIPTQSTGELFF.

The CDR3 nucleotides are TGCGCCAGCAGCCAAGACGGAGGGGGCGGTCAGCCCCAGCATTTT. This codes for CASSQDGGGGQPQHF. The rearrangement uses TRBV4-1 and TRBJ1-5; 7 bases agree with TRBD1. CDR3 size: 15 residues. CDR1 and CDR2 from the germline V gene are MGHRA and YSYEKL. V trimming: 0 bases; J trimming: 6 bases; junction bases outside the gene matches: 5.

The CDR3 DNA follows: TGTGCCAGCATTCCTTATACCGGGAACACTGAAGCTTTCTTT. Amino acid sequence: CASIPYTGNTEAFF. The V gene is TRBV25-1, the J gene TRBJ1-1; D is unclear. Trimming stripped 7 bases from V and 1 base from J, with 13 bases between. The CDR3 covers 14 residues. Germline CDR1 is MGHDK and CDR2 is SYGVNS.

The V gene is TRBV2, the J gene TRBJ1-1; TRBD1 aligns across 10 bases. Unmatched junction bases numbered 12, after V lost 6 bases and J lost 5 bases. Germline assignment: CDR1 SNHLY and CDR2 FYNNEI. There are 16 residues in the CDR3. CDR3 in amino acids: CASRWRTGGIGTEAFF. DNA of the CDR3: TGTGCCAGCAGGTGGCGGACAGGGGGAATAGGGACTGAAGCTTTCTTT.

This rearrangement joins TRBV7-2 to TRBJ2-3; D might be TRBD2 (6 bases). This CDR3 is 15 amino acids long. Germline CDR1 reads SGHTA; CDR2 reads FQGNSA. With 1 base removed from V and 4 bases from J, the gap between germline ends came to 12 bases. CDR3 region: CASSLVASASDTQYF. Written as DNA, the CDR3 is TGTGCCAGCAGCTTAGTGGCTAGCGCATCAGATACGCAGTATTTT.

Concerning this clone itself: A read error may account for a junction end that differs from germline. The chain has TRBV6-5 and TRBJ2-4, with 7 bases fitting TRBD2. Germline V CDR1 and CDR2: MNHEY, SVGAGI. CDR3 length: 15 amino acids. CDR3 sequence: CASSYPSSGKNSQYF. The CDR3 DNA sequence: TGTGCCAGCAGTTACCCCTCTAGCGGAAAAAACAGTCAGTACTTC.

The chain carries TRBV7-2 and TRBJ2-5; D call uncertain. CDR1 is SGHTA, CDR2 FQGNSA, per germline. This CDR3 has 12 residues. V lost 6 bases, J lost 4 bases, and 9 bases lay in between. This chain's CDR3 is CASSLPPETQYF. The CDR3 nucleotides read TGTGCCAGCAGTCTACCCCCAGAGACCCAGTACTTC.

The chain uses TRBV4-2 and TRBJ1-1; D unresolved. CDR3 length: 12 residues. CDR1 LGHNA and CDR2 YNFKEQ come from the germline V gene. Trimming removed 1 base at V and 7 bases at J, with 7 bases between. The CDR3 sequence is CASSQARSEAFF. CDR3 DNA: TGTGCCAGCAGCCAAGCCCGCAGTGAAGCTTTCTTT.

There are a few counts of this clone. The V gene is TRBV29-1, the J gene TRBJ1-1; D ambiguous. The V end was cut by 6 bases, the J end by 8 bases, with 10 bases between. The CDR3 spans 10 residues. The germline CDR1 and CDR2 sequences are SQVTM and ANQGSEA. CDR3 bases: TGCAGCGTCAAGGACTTCGAAGCTTTCTTT. It specifies CSVKDFEAFF.

This clone was seen a handful of times. J is TRBJ1-1 and V is TRBV5-1; no definite D call. The CDR3 is made up of 15 amino acids. Germline-derived CDR1 and CDR2 are SGHRS and YFSETQ. V lost 4 bases to trimming and J lost 1 base, with 14 bases between them. CDR3 sequence reads: CASSPPEDSNTEAFF. CDR3 nucleotides: TGCGCCAGCAGCCCCCCCGAGGATTCGAACACTGAAGCTTTCTTT.

The V and J genes are TRBV12-5 and TRBJ2-5; 9 bases align to TRBD2. The CDR3 extends over 16 amino acids. Germline CDR1 and CDR2: LGHNT and FRNRAP. The V segment lost 0 bases and the J segment 4 bases; nucleotides outside the gene matches: 6. The CDR3 DNA follows: TGTGCTAGTGGTTTGGTGGGGGGACTAGCTGGAGAGACCCAGTACTTC. This encodes CASGLVGGLAGETQYF.

In nucleotides, the CDR3 is TGTGCCAGTCCTTGGGACAGCAGACGAAACACTGAAGCTTTCTTT. It translates to CASPWDSRRNTEAFF. This rearrangement joins TRBV5-8 to TRBJ1-1; 7 bases map to TRBD1. The CDR3 totals 15 residues. CDR1 and CDR2 from the germline V gene are SGHTS and YDEGEE. J lost 2 bases, V lost 8 bases, and 12 bases had no gene match.

The chain combines TRBV19 with TRBJ2-7; TRBD1 matches at 7 bases. Germline V gene lookup returns CDR1 LNHDA and CDR2 SQIVND (reference sequence). CDR3 length: 13 amino acids. The J segment lost 4 bases and the V segment lost 5 bases, leaving 5 bases of the junction unmatched. DNA of the CDR3: TGTGCCAGTAGTCGGGACAGTCAGTACGAGCAGTACTTC. This encodes CASSRDSQYEQYF.

This chain connects TRBV7-2 to TRBJ2-7, with a possible D match to TRBD1 (6 bases). The CDR3 consists of 15 residues. Germline CDR1 and CDR2: SGHTA and FQGNSA. V was shortened by 5 bases and J by 4 bases, with 18 bases between the two germline ends. The CDR3 loop is CASSPDRPSSYEQYF. The DNA for the CDR3 is TGTGCCAGCAGCCCTGACAGGCCCTCTTCTTACGAGCAGTACTTC.

The chain links TRBV5-1 to TRBJ2-3; a weak D match, TRBD1 (5 bases). The CDR3 has 16 amino acids. Germline CDR1 reads SGHRS; CDR2 reads YFSETQ. Trimming removed 1 base at V and 2 bases at J, with 14 bases between. CDR3 sequence (DNA): TGCGCCAGCAGCTTGACGGCCGTCAGGGCCACAGATACGCAGTATTTT. It translates to CASSLTAVRATDTQYF.

The chain is built from TRBV27 and TRBJ1-1; no clear D. The CDR3 is made up of 13 amino acids. Germline values: CDR1 MNHEY, CDR2 SMNVEV (reference sequence). Trimming pared 4 bases from V and 0 bases from J, leaving 6 bases between. The CDR3 region is CASSSLMNTEAFF. The CDR3 nucleotides are TGTGCCAGCAGTTCGCTAATGAACACTGAAGCTTTCTTT.

The chain links TRBV12-5 to TRBJ1-2; 7 positions agree with TRBD1. Germline values: CDR1 LGHNT, CDR2 FRNRAP. The CDR3 consists of 18 residues. Germline trimming cut 1 base from V and 1 base from J; bases unmatched to any gene: 12. This CDR3 reads CASGLDRTGTAINYGYTF. The CDR3 DNA sequence: TGTGCTAGTGGTTTGGATCGAACCGGGACAGCTATTAACTATGGCTACACCTTC.

V and J are TRBV11-2 and TRBJ2-5; D not resolved. The J call is in doubt because the DNA end fits TRBJ2-7 better. Germline-derived CDR1 and CDR2 are SGHAT and FQNNGV. CDR3 length: 13 residues. CDR3 bases: TGTGCCAGCAGCTCAGCTGGGCCCTACGAGCAGTACTTC. This gives the protein CASSSAGPYEQYF.

This clone came up once. The chain uses TRBV7-8 and TRBJ1-4; D ambiguous. The V gene lost 5 bases and the J gene lost 0 bases, with 7 bases spanning the gap. Germline CDR1 and CDR2: SGHVS and FQNEAQ. This CDR3 is 14 amino acids long. The CDR3 DNA sequence: TGTGCCAGCAGCCAGGATGCAACTAATGAAAAACTGTTTTTT. As protein: CASSQDATNEKLFF.

The V and J genes are TRBV6-5 and TRBJ1-5; D possibly corresponds to TRBD1 (6 bases). Germline V gene data show CDR1 as MNHEY and CDR2 as SVGAGI. With 5 bases removed from V and 2 bases from J, the gap between germline ends came to 13 bases. The CDR3 is 15 residues long. Here the CDR3 DNA reads TGTGCCAGCAGTCGGACAGCTCTAGGCAATCAGCCCCAGCATTTT. Its protein product is CASSRTALGNQPQHF.

A few counts support this clone. The J gene is TRBJ1-2, the V gene TRBV19; D call uncertain. Trimming removed 6 bases from V and 7 bases from J, with 18 bases in between. Germline-derived CDR1 and CDR2 are LNHDA and SQIVND (reference sequence). The CDR3 has 14 residues. The CDR3 is CASRIPGVMGGYTF. The CDR3 bases are TGTGCCAGTAGGATACCCGGGGTTATGGGTGGCTACACCTTC.

This clone was seen a single time. The chain carries TRBV15 and TRBJ1-5; 7 nucleotides match TRBD1. Germline CDR1 and CDR2: LNHNV and YYDKDF (reference sequence). Unmatched junction bases numbered 8, after V lost 5 bases and J lost 4 bases. The CDR3 is 15 amino acids. This CDR3 reads CATSGEGTANQPQHF. DNA for the CDR3: TGTGCCACCAGCGGCGAGGGGACAGCAAATCAGCCCCAGCATTTT.

J is TRBJ1-2 and V is TRBV14; D is unresolved. The V gene lost 4 bases and the J gene lost 4 bases, with 4 bases spanning the gap. Germline V gene sequence: CDR1 SGHDN, CDR2 FVKESK. This CDR3 has 11 amino acids. CDR3 in amino acids: CASSPGYGYTF. CDR3 sequence (DNA): TGTGCCAGCAGCCCAGGCTATGGCTACACCTTC.

This clone was seen just once. The V call is TRBV2, the J call TRBJ1-5; a weak D match, TRBD1 (5 bases). CDR3 length: 15 amino acids. The germline gives CDR1 SNHLY, CDR2 FYNNEI. Trimming cost V 6 bases and J 2 bases, with 14 bases left between them. The CDR3 here is CASSRVGGGNQPQHF. CDR3 nucleotide sequence: TGTGCCAGCAGCCGAGTTGGGGGGGGCAATCAGCCCCAGCATTTT.